One sample yielded the 30 T cell receptor beta chains listed below, sequenced in a study of T cells in Graves' hyperthyroidism and ophthalmopathy. The CDR3 regions of TCR beta were amplified from RNA transcripts. First-round RT-PCR targeting the TCR CDR3 was performed with the HTBI primer set. TCRdb re-analysed the multiplex PCR reads in MiXCR, keeping a single row per CDR3 protein. This table has over 250,000 distinct CDR3 sequences, around 13% appearing once. The sample comprised blood. These receptor sequences come from a woman aged 35 to 49 with Graves' ophthalmopathy.

The chain employs TRBV7-9 and TRBJ2-7; 11 nucleotides line up with TRBD1. CDR1 SEHNR and CDR2 FQNEAQ come from the germline V gene (reference sequence). V shed 5 bases and J 0 bases; nucleotides not matched to a gene: 9. This CDR3 has 17 residues. In nucleotides, the CDR3 is TGTGCCAGCAGCAGGAGCGGGACAGGGGGTATCTCCTACGAGCAGTACTTC. It yields the protein CASSRSGTGGISYEQYF.

There are many counts of this clonotype. The rearrangement joins TRBV12-3 or TRBV12-4 to TRBJ1-5, with D maybe TRBD1 (5 bases). V was clipped by 3 bases and J by 5 bases, with 11 bases between them. CDR3 size: 14 residues. The DNA of the CDR3 is TGTGCCAGCAGTTTTACGGGGGTGTATCAGCCCCAGCATTTT. Amino acids: CASSFTGVYQPQHF.

With respect to this clonotype: This clone may be a read error of a much larger clone one base away. The chain employs TRBV11-2 and TRBJ1-1; D perhaps matches TRBD1 (5 bases). Trimming left V 5 bases short and J 5 bases short, with 21 bases between. The germline V gene has CDR1 SGHAT and CDR2 FQNNGV. The CDR3 spans 16 residues. Written as DNA, the CDR3 is TGTGCCAGCAGCGCCTGGGGCAGGGTGGGGAGGACTGAAGCTTTCTTT. Translated, it gives CASSAWGRVGRTEAFF.

This clonotype was seen repeatedly, ten times or more. The chain couples TRBV20-1 to TRBJ1-2; the D gene is possibly TRBD1 (6 bases). CDR1 and CDR2 from the germline V gene are DFQATT and SNEGSKA (reference sequence). This CDR3 is 13 amino acids long. V lost 0 bases, J lost 5 bases, and 10 bases lay in between. This CDR3 is CSARDRTGYGYTF. CDR3 DNA: TGCAGTGCTAGAGATCGAACAGGGTATGGCTACACCTTC.

This clonotype was seen a few times. The chain is built from TRBV3-1 and TRBJ2-1, with 9 bases fitting TRBD2. This CDR3 is 16 amino acids long. Germline V lookup: CDR1 LGHDT, CDR2 YNNKEL (reference sequence). V shed 4 bases and J 4 bases; nucleotides not matched to a gene: 8. The CDR3 reads CASSRGGGATYNEQFF. CDR3 sequence (DNA): TGTGCCAGCAGCCGAGGCGGGGGGGCGACTTACAATGAGCAGTTCTTC.

The chain links TRBV10-3 to TRBJ1-2, with no clear D. From germline, CDR1 is ENHRY and CDR2 SYGVKD. The germline V and J ends were trimmed by 3 bases and 8 bases, with 19 bases remaining between them. The CDR3 runs 15 residues. The CDR3 sequence is CAISEVAASEWGYTF. DNA for the CDR3: TGTGCCATCAGTGAAGTGGCAGCTAGTGAGTGGGGCTACACCTTC.

This clonotype was recorded many times. V usage is TRBV6-2 or TRBV6-3 and J usage is TRBJ2-7; tentative D call: TRBD2 (6 bases). This CDR3 is built from 16 residues. V lost 2 bases to trimming and J lost 1 base, with 15 bases between them. The germline gives CDR1 MNHEY, CDR2 SVGEGT. The CDR3 reads CASSYPSGSTSYEQYF. The CDR3, as DNA: TGTGCCAGCAGTTACCCCTCCGGGAGTACATCCTACGAGCAGTACTTC.

This clonotype was seen repeatedly, ten times or more. The chain couples TRBV2 to TRBJ2-2; perhaps TRBD1 as D (5 bases). Trimming pared 5 bases from V and 7 bases from J, leaving 8 bases between. The CDR3 contains 12 residues. Per the germline V gene, CDR1 is SNHLY and CDR2 is FYNNEI. CDR3 sequence: CASSYRSGELFF. DNA for the CDR3: TGTGCCAGCAGTTACAGGAGCGGGGAGCTGTTTTTT.

This clonotype was counted at least ten times. This chain links TRBV2 with TRBJ1-2, with TRBD1 identical over 8 bases. The CDR3 runs 14 residues. Germline V gene lookup returns CDR1 SNHLY and CDR2 FYNNEI. Germline trimming cut 8 bases from V and 0 bases from J; bases unmatched to any gene: 5. CDR3 bases: TGTGCCAGCCCCGGACAGGGAGCTAACTATGGCTACACCTTC. It encodes CASPGQGANYGYTF.

This clonotype came up many times. The gene calls are TRBV6-1 and TRBJ1-2; D remains unclear. Deletions cut 4 bases from V and 7 bases from J, with 13 bases between. Germline lookup yields CDR1 MNHNS and CDR2 SASEGT. This CDR3 is built from 13 residues. CDR3: CASSAYSAGGYTF. The CDR3 bases are TGTGCCAGCAGTGCCTACAGCGCCGGTGGCTACACCTTC.

This clonotype was found many times. The V gene is TRBV28, the J gene TRBJ2-1, with a tentative D call TRBD2 (6 bases). V was shortened by 6 bases and J by 10 bases, with 22 bases between the two germline ends. This CDR3 contains 15 residues. CDR1 and CDR2 from the germline V gene are MDHEN and SYDVKM. This chain's CDR3 is CASSPGDHSSREQFF. The CDR3 bases are TGTGCCAGCAGCCCGGGGGACCACTCCTCCAGGGAGCAGTTCTTC.

Comments on this clonotype: A read error is possible here, since a much larger clone lies one base away. The rearrangement uses TRBV9 and TRBJ1-4; TRBD1 matches at 9 bases. Germline CDR1 SGDLS, CDR2 YYNGEE. After removal of 3 bases from V and 7 bases from J, the junction contained 7 bases not matched to a gene. The CDR3 is made up of 15 amino acids. The CDR3 loop reads CASSALTGGSEKLFF. The CDR3 nucleotides read TGTGCCAGCAGCGCCCTGACAGGGGGTAGTGAAAAACTGTTTTTT.

This clonotype has ten or more counts. This chain connects TRBV20-1 to TRBJ2-5; a possible D gene is TRBD1 (6 bases). In germline, CDR1 is DFQATT, CDR2 SNEGSKA (reference sequence). The CDR3 length is 12 residues. Trimming stripped 3 bases from V and 4 bases from J, with 9 bases between. CDR3 in amino acids: CSASQGPETQYF. The CDR3 DNA reads as TGCAGTGCTAGTCAGGGGCCAGAGACCCAGTACTTC.

This rearrangement joins TRBV7-9 to TRBJ1-2; no reliable D call. This CDR3 has 15 amino acids. With 1 base removed from V and 8 bases from J, the gap between germline ends came to 17 bases. Germline V lookup: CDR1 SEHNR, CDR2 FQNEAQ (reference sequence). The DNA of the CDR3 is TGTGCCAGCAGCTTAGGTGATCACTCTTTGGACGGCTACACCTTC. Protein: CASSLGDHSLDGYTF.

The CDR3 DNA follows: TGTGCCAGCAAAGCTAGCACAGATACGCAGTATTTT. Translated: CASKASTDTQYF. The genes are TRBV27 and TRBJ2-3; D not certain. The V gene's germline CDR1 is MNHEY and CDR2 SMNVEV (reference sequence). The CDR3 consists of 12 residues. Deletions cut 7 bases from V and 0 bases from J, with 5 bases between.

This clonotype was observed many times. The V and J genes are TRBV19 and TRBJ1-1; D gene unclear. CDR1 is LNHDA and CDR2 is SQIVND in the germline V gene (reference sequence). V was pared by 7 bases and J by 0 bases, with 9 bases between. The CDR3 has 13 amino acids. The CDR3 DNA sequence: TGTGCCAGTAACGGGCAAATGAACACTGAAGCTTTCTTT. It specifies CASNGQMNTEAFF.

This clonotype was seen many times. The CDR3 DNA is TGTGCCAGCAGCTTAGAGGTATTCGGTAGCGGGGGCCTAGCCAAAAACATTCAGTACTTC. It translates to CASSLEVFGSGGLAKNIQYF. This rearrangement joins TRBV7-2 to TRBJ2-4; 9 bases fit TRBD2. Germline CDR1 reads SGHTA; CDR2 reads FQGNSA. The CDR3 is 20 residues long. V lost 1 base, J lost 0 bases, and 13 bases stayed unmatched.

This clonotype was seen ten or more times. This chain links TRBV3-1 with TRBJ2-7, with 7 positions matching TRBD2. Trimming cost V 1 base and J 3 bases; bases outside gene matches: 0. Germline V gene data show CDR1 as LGHDT and CDR2 as YNNKEL (reference sequence). The CDR3 sequence is 13 residues long. For the CDR3, the DNA is TGTGCCAGCAGCCAAGCGGGGGGCTACGAGCAGTACTTC. It encodes CASSQAGGYEQYF.

Ten or more counts support this clonotype. The chain combines TRBV7-2 with TRBJ2-7; 9 nucleotides line up with TRBD2. The J segment lost 2 bases and the V segment lost 0 bases, leaving 5 bases of the junction unmatched. The CDR3 is 16 residues long. Looked up from germline, CDR1 is SGHTA and CDR2 is FQGNSA. The CDR3: CASSLAGASGAYEQYF. CDR3 DNA sequence: TGTGCCAGCAGCTTAGCGGGGGCTAGCGGGGCCTACGAGCAGTACTTC.

The chain combines TRBV6-2 or TRBV6-3 with TRBJ1-2, with D hard to call. Looked up from germline, CDR1 is MNHEY and CDR2 is SVGEGT. CDR3 length equals 14 residues. Trimming took off 2 bases at V and 0 bases at J, with 7 bases between the two ends. CDR3 nucleotides: TGTGCCAGCAGTTACGACGGTACTAACTATGGCTACACCTTC. Protein product: CASSYDGTNYGYTF.

This clonotype was found many times. This rearrangement joins TRBV7-9 to TRBJ2-7; 7 nucleotides match TRBD1. V dropped 5 bases and J dropped 0; count of bases not matched to a gene: 4. The CDR3 loop spans 14 amino acids. The germline V gene encodes CDR1 SEHNR and CDR2 FQNEAQ (reference sequence). This CDR3 reads CASSLQGYSYEQYF. CDR3 nucleotide sequence: TGTGCCAGCAGCCTACAGGGGTACTCCTACGAGCAGTACTTC.

This clonotype was counted at least ten times. This chain links TRBV2 with TRBJ2-5; the D gene is possibly TRBD2 (6 bases). CDR1 and CDR2 (germline): SNHLY, FYNNEI. CDR3 length: 14 amino acids. V was trimmed by 6 bases and J by 5 bases, leaving 16 bases between them. In nucleotides, the CDR3 is TGTGCCAGCAGCGCTAGGGGACTTGGGGAGACCCAGTACTTC. Translating it yields CASSARGLGETQYF.

This clonotype has at least ten counts. The chain recombines TRBV7-2 with TRBJ2-7; the match to TRBD2 covers 15 bases. This CDR3 spans 16 amino acids. Germline V gene sequence: CDR1 SGHTA, CDR2 FQGNSA. Trimming cost V 5 bases and J 4 bases; bases outside gene matches: 6. CDR3 region: CASSRGGLAGGYEQYF. The CDR3 DNA reads TGTGCCAGCAGCCGGGGGGGACTAGCGGGAGGTTACGAGCAGTACTTC.

The V call is TRBV7-9, the J call TRBJ2-1; D is tentatively TRBD1 or TRBD2 (5 bases each). V lost 5 bases, J lost 9 bases, and 17 bases lay in between. CDR3 length: 14 amino acids. CDR1 is SEHNR, CDR2 FQNEAQ, per germline (reference sequence). CDR3: CASSPWGKGSEQFF. CDR3 coding DNA: TGTGCCAGCAGCCCATGGGGTAAGGGGAGTGAGCAGTTCTTC.

This clonotype showed up just a few times. The chain uses TRBV28 and TRBJ2-2, with 8 positions matching TRBD2. V shed 6 bases, J shed 6 bases, and the junction held 18 bases outside the gene matches. Germline lookup yields CDR1 MDHEN and CDR2 SYDVKM. This CDR3 has 18 amino acids. The CDR3 sequence is CASSYLRGSGSQAGELFF. The CDR3 bases are TGTGCCAGCAGCTACCTGCGAGGAAGCGGGAGTCAGGCCGGGGAGCTGTTTTTT. Combining the CDR3 with reference TRBV28 and TRBJ2-2 gives the whole variable domain DVKVTQSSRYLVKRTGEKVFLECVQDMDHENMFWYRQDPGLGLRLIYFSYDVKMKEKGDIPEGYSVSREKKERFSLILESASTNQTSMYLCASSYLRGSGSQAGELFFGEGSRLTVL.

This clonotype has only a few counts. The chain recombines TRBV6-6 with TRBJ2-1, with D perhaps matching TRBD2 (6 bases). The CDR3 is made up of 15 amino acids. Per germline, CDR1 MNHNY and CDR2 SVGAGI (reference sequence). V lost 0 bases and J lost 4, with 10 bases in between. The CDR3 here is CASSYSGGAYNEQFF. In DNA, the CDR3 is TGTGCCAGCAGTTACTCGGGGGGAGCTTACAATGAGCAGTTCTTC.

The sample holds a few counts of this clonotype. As DNA, the CDR3 is TGCAGCGTTGCCTTCACCCGGGGGACAGATACGCAGTATTTT. It codes for CSVAFTRGTDTQYF. V usage is TRBV29-1 and J usage is TRBJ2-3; weak D call: TRBD2 (6 bases). CDR1 is SQVTM and CDR2 is ANQGSEA in the germline V gene. This CDR3 region has 14 residues. Trimming pared 4 bases from V and 3 bases from J, leaving 14 bases between.

This clonotype was seen ten or more times. CDR3 region: CASNQGADNSPLHF. The DNA of the CDR3 is TGTGCCAGCAATCAGGGCGCAGATAATTCACCCCTCCACTTT. This sequence joins TRBV27 and TRBJ1-6; TRBD1 might be the D (5 bases). V lost 7 bases and J lost 5, with 12 bases in between. There are 14 residues in the CDR3. Per germline, CDR1 MNHEY and CDR2 SMNVEV (reference sequence).

This clonotype showed up many times. This sequence joins TRBV9 and TRBJ2-2; D is perhaps TRBD1 or TRBD2 (6 bases each). The CDR3 contains 14 residues. The germline V gene encodes CDR1 SGDLS and CDR2 YYNGEE. The germline V and J ends were trimmed by 3 bases and 6 bases, with 12 bases remaining between them. Here the CDR3 DNA reads TGTGCCAGCAGCGGGAGGGGGGAGTCCGGGGAGCTGTTTTTT. Translation gives CASSGRGESGELFF.

This clonotype occurred many times. The rearrangement joins TRBV20-1 to TRBJ2-5, with TRBD2 matching 8 bases. J lost 4 bases, V lost 5 bases, and 9 bases had no gene match. The CDR3 totals 14 residues. Per germline, CDR1 DFQATT and CDR2 SNEGSKA (reference sequence). This chain's CDR3 is CSAPRSGGGETQYF. CDR3 coding DNA: TGCAGTGCTCCCAGGAGCGGGGGAGGAGAGACCCAGTACTTC.